The text below deals with one T cell receptor (beta chain). This entry is derived from a study of blood T cell repertoires in COVID-19. V shed 8 bases and J shed 8 bases, with 16 bases lying between them. This CDR3 has 14 amino acids. Per germline, CDR1 SEHNR and CDR2 FQNEAQ (reference sequence). Generated by immunoSEQ multiplex PCR, the TCRdb table keeps only in-frame clones and is missing some. The sample yields about 230,000 clones, 81% seen once. The source material was peripheral blood. The chain employs TRBV7-9 and TRBJ1-6; D possibly corresponds to TRBD1 (5 bases). The TCR was taken from a woman older than 75 with acute or convalescent COVID-19. CDR3 in DNA: TGTGCCAGCTCCTCGGGGGTTCTGGATTCACCCCTCCACTTT. Encoded protein: CASSSGVLDSPLHF. The full variable domain, with the rest looked up from reference TRBV7-9 and TRBJ1-6, is DTGVSQNPRHKITKRGQNVTFRCDPISEHNRLYWYRQTLGQGPEFLTYFQNEAQLEKSRLLSDRFSAERPKGSFSTLEIQRTEQGDSAMYLCASSSGVLDSPLHFGNGTRLTVT.